A selection of T cell receptor beta chains follows, all from one sample in a study of identifying expanded T cells in peripheral blood. Profiling relied on immunoSEQ multiplex PCR, and the TCRdb table lists in-frame clones only, not all of them. The table has 80,000 to 95,000 clones, approximately 88% seen once. Source material: blood. The receptor set was obtained from a person aged 18-70 years in good health. Each CDR3 is given with its conserved first and last residue. D genes are given only for firm matches. Clone size is shown for a subset of rows, as once, few, many or a class of expanded clone.

>TRBD1|TRBV30|.|TRBJ2-1
TGTGCCTGGTCGACAGGGGGCTCCTACAATGAGCAGTTCTTC
CAWSTGGSYNEQFF
>TRBD2|TRBV18|.|TRBJ2-1
TGTGCCAGCTCACCAACTAGCGGCAGTGAGCAGTTCTTC
CASSPTSGSEQFF
>TRBD2|TRBV4-2|.|TRBJ2-1
TGTGCCAGCAGCCAAGATCCTAGCGGGAGCCCCTACAATGAGCAGTTCTTC
CASSQDPSGSPYNEQFF
>TRBD1|TRBV28|few|TRBJ2-7
TGTGCCAGCAGGACAGGGGGGAACGAGCAGTACTTC
CASRTGGNEQYF
>.|TRBV5-6|.|TRBJ2-1
TGTGCCAGCAGCTTGGAACAGAATAGTGAGCAGTTCTTC
CASSLEQNSEQFF
>TRBD1|TRBV9|.|TRBJ1-2
TGTGCCAGCAGCGTAGCCCATTCGGGGACAGCCGACGGAGGCTACACCTTC
CASSVAHSGTADGGYTF
>TRBD1|TRBV7-2|.|TRBJ1-5
TGTGCCAGCAGCCCGGGCCCCGGGACAGGGAATCAGCCCCAGCATTTT
CASSPGPGTGNQPQHF
>.|TRBV4-3|.|TRBJ2-1
TGCGCCAGCAGCCAAGAGACCGGGATCGTCGATGAGCAGTTCTTC
CASSQETGIVDEQFF
>TRBD2|TRBV7-9|once|TRBJ2-7
TGTGCCAGCAGCTTAGCGGGACTAGCGGGAGTGATGGCCTACGAGCAGTACTTC
CASSLAGLAGVMAYEQYF
>TRBD1|TRBV9|.|TRBJ2-1
TGTGCCAGCAGCGCAGGGGGCGGCCTTTCAAATGAGCAGTTCTTC
CASSAGGGLSNEQFF
>.|TRBV6-4|.|TRBJ2-3
TGTGCCAGCAGCTCTCAAGGATCGTCAGATACGCAGTATTTT
CASSSQGSSDTQYF
>TRBD1|TRBV19|.|TRBJ1-5
TGTGCCAGTAGTAGCCTGGGACAGGGGGTCCCTAATCAGCCCCAGCATTTT
CASSSLGQGVPNQPQHF
>.|TRBV5-4|.|TRBJ2-7
TGTGCCAGCAGCTTAGGTGCAGACTACGAGCAGTACTTC
CASSLGADYEQYF
>.|TRBV9|.|TRBJ2-7
TGTGCCAGCAGCGTTCAAGGAAACTCCTACGAGCAGTACTTC
CASSVQGNSYEQYF
>TRBD2|TRBV19|.|TRBJ2-1
TGTGCCAGTCTAGCTAGCGGGAAGAATGAGCAGTTCTTC
CASLASGKNEQFF
>.|TRBV23-1|.|TRBJ1-5
TGCGCCAGCAGTCAATCGAACCCAGGGGATGTTTCAAGCAATCAGCCCCAGCATTTT
CASSQSNPGDVSSNQPQHF
>TRBD2|TRBV7-2|.|TRBJ2-7
TGTGCCACCCTAGCGGGAGGTCGCGAGCAGTACTTC
CATLAGGREQYF
>.|TRBV5-1|.|TRBJ1-6
TGCGCCAGCAGCTTCGACAGGAATAAGATCTCACCCCTCCACTTT
CASSFDRNKISPLHF
>TRBD1|TRBV5-1|.|TRBJ2-7
TGCGCCAGCAGCTTCGGGGCAGGGGGCGCCCCGAAGGTCGAGCAGTACTTC
CASSFGAGGAPKVEQYF
>TRBD1|TRBV29-1|.|TRBJ1-1
TGCAGCGCCGGACAGGGGGATATGAACACTGAAGCTTTCTTT
CSAGQGDMNTEAFF
>.|TRBV19|.|TRBJ2-3
TGTGCCAGTAGTAATCTTGAAGGCACAGATACGCAGTATTTT
CASSNLEGTDTQYF
>TRBD1|TRBV5-1|few|TRBJ2-6
TGCGCCAGCAGCCGTACCTTGGACAGGGTCTCCGGGGCCAACGTCCTGACTTTC
CASSRTLDRVSGANVLTF
>TRBD1|TRBV19|.|TRBJ2-2
TGTGCCAGTAGTATGGGACAGGGGGTATTGGACACCGGGGAGCTGTTTTTT
CASSMGQGVLDTGELFF
>.|TRBV28|.|TRBJ2-4
TGTGCCAGCTGCCCAGGACTAGCCAAAAACATTCAGTACTTC
CASCPGLAKNIQYF
>TRBD1|TRBV14|.|TRBJ2-7
TGTGCCAGCAGCCAAACAGGGGGAGGCTACGAGCAGTACTTC
CASSQTGGGYEQYF
>.|TRBV6-5|.|TRBJ2-1
TGTGCCAGCAGTTATAGGCGGAAAGGCTACGCCAATGAGCAGTTCTTC
CASSYRRKGYANEQFF
>TRBD2|TRBV15|.|TRBJ2-1
TGTGCCACCAGCAGTGGGCGGGAGGTGCCTGAGCAGTTCTTC
CATSSGREVPEQFF
>.|TRBV7-3|.|TRBJ2-4
TGTGCCAGCAGCTTAACGGGGCAAAACATTCAGTACTTC
CASSLTGQNIQYF
>.|TRBV7-8|.|TRBJ2-7
TGTGCCAGCAGCTTATTCCCCCAGGCAGGATCCTACGAGCAGTACTTC
CASSLFPQAGSYEQYF
>TRBD1|TRBV10-3|.|TRBJ2-5
TGTGCCAGCGTGCCGGGACAGGGAAAAGAGACCCAGTACTTC
CASVPGQGKETQYF
>.|TRBV25-1|.|TRBJ1-4
TGTGCCAGCAGTGAGACAGTTAATGAAAAACTGTTTTTT
CASSETVNEKLFF
>.|TRBV2|.|TRBJ1-1
TGTGCCAGCAAGGAGGGCTGGAACACTGAAGCTTTCTTT
CASKEGWNTEAFF
>TRBD1|TRBV6-1|.|TRBJ1-4
TGTGCCAGCAGTGAGCCGGGACAGGGGAGTGAAAAACTGTTTTTT
CASSEPGQGSEKLFF
>.|TRBV30|.|TRBJ2-5
TGTGCCTGGAGTTGTTCCCCGAGGTCCCAAGAGACCCAGTACTTC
CAWSCSPRSQETQYF
>.|TRBV10-3|.|TRBJ2-7
TGTGCCATCAGAGAGGGGGGACGAGGGTCCTACGAGCAGTACTTC
CAIREGGRGSYEQYF
>TRBD1|TRBV15|once|TRBJ2-3
TGTGCCACCAGCAGGGGACAGGGACCAGATACGCAGTATTTT
CATSRGQGPDTQYF
>TRBD1|TRBV5-1|.|TRBJ2-7
TGCGCCAGCAGCTTGACAGGGGCGCCCCCCTACGAGCAGTACTTC
CASSLTGAPPYEQYF
>TRBD1|TRBV18|.|TRBJ1-4
TGTGCCAGCTCACCCGGGACAGAGAATGAAAAACTGTTTTTT
CASSPGTENEKLFF
>.|TRBV11-2|.|TRBJ2-1
TGTGCCAGCAGCCTCACTCCTACCAATGAGCAGTTCTTC
CASSLTPTNEQFF
>TRBD2|TRBV6-4|many|TRBJ2-1
TGTGCCAGCAGTGAGGGGGGGGGTTTCCCCTACAATGAGCAGTTCTTC
CASSEGGGFPYNEQFF
>.|TRBV19|.|TRBJ1-4
TGTGCCAGTAGTCGACTGGACAGAAATGAAAAACTGTTTTTT
CASSRLDRNEKLFF
>.|TRBV7-9|.|TRBJ2-2
TGTGCCAGCAGCTTAGGAGTCGGGGAGCTGTTTTTT
CASSLGVGELFF
>.|TRBV18|.|TRBJ2-7
TGTGCCAGCTCACCCGGGGAGTTTTACGAGCAGTACTTC
CASSPGEFYEQYF
>.|TRBV7-9|few|TRBJ2-1
TGTGCCAGCAGCTTAGGCAACAGGGACACCTACAATGAGCAGTTCTTC
CASSLGNRDTYNEQFF